This TCR beta chain was recovered during a study of T cell changes during pregnancy in multiple sclerosis. Germline-derived CDR1 and CDR2 are SGHVS and FQNEAQ. The CDR3 contains 19 residues. V lost 3 bases to trimming and J lost 2 bases; unmatched junction nucleotides: 12. This clone was found once. The sample contains more than one DNA sequence encoding this CDR3. Clones were read by immunoSEQ multiplex PCR, and TCRdb kept only the in-frame ones, dropping some. The sample yields 25,000 or so clones, about nine tenths seen once. The V call is TRBV7-8, the J call TRBJ2-5; the match to TRBD2 covers 13 bases. This TCR was recovered from a female donor with multiple sclerosis, enrolled in a pregnancy study. Sequenced here: CD8+ T cells from peripheral blood mononuclear cells, sampled before pregnancy. CDR3 coding DNA: TGTGCCAGCAGCTTCCCTGGACTAGCGGGAGAATATCCTCAAGAGACCCAGTACTTC. Protein: CASSFPGLAGEYPQETQYF.